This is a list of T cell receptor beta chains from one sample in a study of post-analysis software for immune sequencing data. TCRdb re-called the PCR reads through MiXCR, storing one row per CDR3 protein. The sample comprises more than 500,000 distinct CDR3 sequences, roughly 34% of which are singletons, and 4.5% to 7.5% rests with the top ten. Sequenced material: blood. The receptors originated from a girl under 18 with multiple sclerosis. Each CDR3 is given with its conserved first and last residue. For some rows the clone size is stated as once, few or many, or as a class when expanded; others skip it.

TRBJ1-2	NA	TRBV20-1	CSARDGQGRNFGYTF
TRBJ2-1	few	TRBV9	CASSPGTALREIEQFF
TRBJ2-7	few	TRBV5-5	CASLRTGAYEQYF
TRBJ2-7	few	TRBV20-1	CSAREPRTVSYEQYF
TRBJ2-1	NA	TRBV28	CASSLPGLERNEQFF
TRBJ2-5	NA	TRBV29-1	CSAAGPLAGGTQYF
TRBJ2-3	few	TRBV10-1	CASSDTSGGADTQYF
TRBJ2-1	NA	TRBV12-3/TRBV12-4	CASRSLPGLAGGSAFF
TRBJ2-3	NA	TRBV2	CAGNRDDTQYF
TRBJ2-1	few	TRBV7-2	CASSPPGGGYPTNEQFF
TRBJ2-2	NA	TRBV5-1	CASSTGGLNTGELFF
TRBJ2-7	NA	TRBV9	CASSSHSYEQYF
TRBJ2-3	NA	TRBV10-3	CAISHPGTPSTDTQYF
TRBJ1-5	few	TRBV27	CASSLLPGQGLNQPQHF
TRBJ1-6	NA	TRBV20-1	CSANGGPISYNSPLHF
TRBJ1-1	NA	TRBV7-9	CASSFDRGVEAFF
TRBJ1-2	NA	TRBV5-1	CASSLNGDSNYGYTF
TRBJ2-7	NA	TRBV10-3	CAISDPYEQYF
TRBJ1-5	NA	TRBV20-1	CSARDLRYAGSNQPQHF
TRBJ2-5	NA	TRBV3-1	CASSPTGGGETQYF
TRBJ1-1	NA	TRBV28	CASLLGGGAEAFF
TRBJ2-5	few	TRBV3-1	CASSQGGDQETQYF
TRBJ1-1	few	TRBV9	CASSVATAFTEAFF
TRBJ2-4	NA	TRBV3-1	CASARGGHPKNIQYF
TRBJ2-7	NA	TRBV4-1	CASRIPGGPYEQYF
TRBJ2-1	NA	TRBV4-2	CASSQDRGCTEQFF
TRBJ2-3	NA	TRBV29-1	CSVEGGPTDTQYF
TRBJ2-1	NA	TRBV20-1	CSALRLAGAENEQFF
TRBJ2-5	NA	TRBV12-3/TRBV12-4	CASSEDHSGTQYF
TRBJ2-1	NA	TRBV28	CASSFLRVGNEQFF
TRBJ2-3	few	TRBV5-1	CASSLEKGQRTDTQYF
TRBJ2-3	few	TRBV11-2	CASSISRDWGRQYF
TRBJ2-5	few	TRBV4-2	CASSPWTGDQETQYF
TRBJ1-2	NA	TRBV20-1	CSARDRAGAVHYGYTF
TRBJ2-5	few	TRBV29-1	CSVVGDQETQYF
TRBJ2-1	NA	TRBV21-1	CASSRTRQFF
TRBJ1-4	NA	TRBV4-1	CASMGQTYNEKLFF
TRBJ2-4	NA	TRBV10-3	CAISPAETKNIQYF
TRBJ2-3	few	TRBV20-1	CSAPDRVADTQYF
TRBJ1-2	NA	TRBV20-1	CSARLTGRGCYGYTF
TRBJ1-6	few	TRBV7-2	CASSRTGLGNSPLHF
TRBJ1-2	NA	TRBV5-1	CASSLAGEGGYTF
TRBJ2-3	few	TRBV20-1	CSQQGVSTDTQYF
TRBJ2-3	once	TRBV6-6	CASSYSPARSDTQYF
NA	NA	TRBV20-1	CSAPLQAGGTQYF
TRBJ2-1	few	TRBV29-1	CSGETSGYNEQFF
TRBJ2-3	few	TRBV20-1	CSASPLTGTDTQYF
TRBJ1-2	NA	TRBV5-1	CASSFGQGEDGYTF
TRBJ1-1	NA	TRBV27	CASSLTRQGARNTEAFF
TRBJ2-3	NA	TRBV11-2	CASSYRGLSPDTQYF
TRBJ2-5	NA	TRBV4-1	CASSQPDRVTYNEQYF
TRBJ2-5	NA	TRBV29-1	CSVESGDGTQYF
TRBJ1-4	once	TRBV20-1	CSARAGDRAWKLFF
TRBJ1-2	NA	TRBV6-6	CASRGPAGGYTF
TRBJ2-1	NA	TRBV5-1	CASSSASGEQINEQFF
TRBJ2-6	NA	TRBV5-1	CASNRLERDILTF
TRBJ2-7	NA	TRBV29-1	CSVGDRGLNHEQYF
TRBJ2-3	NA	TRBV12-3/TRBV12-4	CASSFAGGLTDTQYF
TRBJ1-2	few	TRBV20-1	CSASLGVLDGYTF